This TCR beta chain was recorded in a study of OX40 agonist ivuxolimab in advanced cancers. V was clipped by 4 bases and J by 3 bases; unmatched bases: 10. Germline loops: CDR1 KGHSH, CDR2 LQKENI. CDR3 length: 16 residues. Comments on this clone: Its target is not known.

Overall study results and limits: Some nonresponders also had low normalized T-cell clonal expansion. More expanded clones were found, on average, in CD8+ than in CD4+ T cells.

Autoimmune disease history or systemic immunosuppression led to patients being barred. Using immunoSEQ multiplex PCR, the repertoire was profiled, and TCRdb retains in-frame clones only, with some absent. The table lists about 110,000 clones, more than 85% of them singletons. This clonotype originated in an adult with an advanced solid tumor such as melanoma, head and neck, liver or kidney cancer. This specimen consisted of CD4+ or CD8+ T cells sorted from blood, obtained in a trial of the OX40 agonist ivuxolimab. This sequence joins TRBV18 and TRBJ2-3, with TRBD2 identical over 7 bases. The CDR3 DNA reads TGTGCCAGCTCACGGTCTAGCGGTACTATGACAGATACGCAGTATTTT. Translating it yields CASSRSSGTMTDTQYF.